One and the same sample provided the 11 T cell receptor beta chains below, sequenced in a study of blood T cell repertoires in COVID-19 (TCRdb year 2020). Library prep was done by the immunoSEQ multiplex PCR assay. Entries here come from immuneACCESS through TCRdb and include only in-frame sequences with V and J called. Some clones fail to appear in such tables; in the studies checked, an unresolved V gene covers under half of the shortfall, and the cause of the remainder is unknown. For this sample there are a few hundred thousand clones; 88% appear just once. Less than 5% of the sample is held by the ten biggest clonotypes. Sequenced: peripheral blood. The receptors were gathered from a man aged 55 to 70 who had recovered from COVID-19.

As concerns this clone: A junction boundary mismatches the germline segment, possibly from a read error. The chain couples TRBV6-1 to TRBJ2-3; 11 nucleotides match TRBD2. Germline-derived CDR1 and CDR2 are MNHNS and SASEGT. This CDR3 is built from 17 residues. Here the CDR3 reads CASREGTLAGGPDTQYF. The CDR3 DNA is TGTGCCAGCAGGGAAGGGACTTTAGCGGGGGGGCCAGATACGCAGTATTTT.

This chain links TRBV2 with TRBJ2-1; TRBD2 might be the D (5 bases). Germline assignment: CDR1 SNHLY and CDR2 FYNNEI. This CDR3 comprises 15 residues. Trimming left V 8 bases short and J 4 bases short, with 18 bases between. The CDR3 protein is CASRLLATSYNEQFF. In nucleotides, the CDR3 is TGTGCCAGCCGCTTGCTAGCCACATCTTACAATGAGCAGTTCTTC.

The V call is TRBV9, the J call TRBJ2-2; possible D gene TRBD2, 5 bases. V was shortened by 0 bases and J by 2 bases, with 11 bases between the two germline ends. This CDR3 has 16 amino acids. The germline gives CDR1 SGDLS, CDR2 YYNGEE. DNA of the CDR3: TGTGCCAGCAGCGTAGTAGCAGGAGGAAACACCGGGGAGCTGTTTTTT. Translating it yields CASSVVAGGNTGELFF.

The V gene is TRBV4-1, the J gene TRBJ2-2; D not certain. Germline V CDR1 and CDR2: MGHRA, YSYEKL. Trimming stripped 4 bases from V and 4 bases from J, with 4 bases between. The CDR3 is 12 amino acids. CDR3 DNA: TGCGCCAGCAGCCGAGTCACCGGGGAGCTGTTTTTT. It specifies CASSRVTGELFF.

The rearrangement links TRBV18 to TRBJ2-6; D uncertain. CDR1 is KGHSH and CDR2 is LQKENI in the germline V gene. Trimming stripped 2 bases from V and 0 bases from J, with 8 bases between. This CDR3 comprises 16 residues. The chain's CDR3 is CASSPSQSSGANVLTF. DNA for the CDR3: TGTGCCAGCTCACCATCCCAGTCCTCTGGGGCCAACGTCCTGACTTTC. The whole variable domain, filled in from reference TRBV18 and TRBJ2-6, reads NAGVMQNPRHLVRRRGQEARLRCSPMKGHSHVYWYRQLPEEGLKFMVYLQKENIIDESGMPKERFSAEFPKEGPSILRIQQVVRGDSAAYFCASSPSQSSGANVLTFGAGSRLTVL.

The chain combines TRBV15 with TRBJ1-2; TRBD1 matches at 7 bases. This CDR3 has 18 amino acids. Trimming at V came to 0 bases and at J to 0 bases, leaving 10 bases not matched to a gene. Germline-derived CDR1 and CDR2 are LNHNV and YYDKDF (reference sequence). The CDR3, as DNA: TGTGCCACCAGCAGAGATGAGTTAGCAGGGGGAGCTAACTATGGCTACACCTTC. This gives the protein CATSRDELAGGANYGYTF.

The rearrangement links TRBV7-2 to TRBJ2-2, with 9 nucleotides matching TRBD2. The CDR3 contains 18 residues. Trimming at V came to 1 base and at J to 6 bases, leaving 12 bases not matched to a gene. The germline gives CDR1 SGHTA, CDR2 FQGNSA. CDR3 sequence reads: CASSLEIAGASRAGELFF. The CDR3 DNA reads as TGTGCCAGCAGCTTAGAAATAGCGGGGGCTTCGAGGGCCGGGGAGCTGTTTTTT.

In its sample, this clone was seen once. The rearrangement joins TRBV3-1 (or the pseudogene TRBV3-2) to TRBJ2-7, with a weak D call TRBD1 (5 bases). There are 18 residues in the CDR3. V was clipped by 10 bases and J by 7 bases, with 35 bases between them. Per germline, CDR1 LGHDT and CDR2 YNNKEL (reference sequence). CDR3 residues: CAKRIEKEFDSQPGEQYF. For the CDR3, the DNA is TGTGCCAAGCGCATAGAGAAGGAGTTCGACAGTCAGCCTGGGGAGCAGTACTTC.

This rearrangement joins TRBV27 to TRBJ1-4; D ambiguous. The CDR3 has 14 amino acids. Between the trimmed V and J ends, which lost 4 bases and 8 bases, there was a span of 14 bases. CDR1 is MNHEY, CDR2 SMNVEV, per germline (reference sequence). The CDR3 sequence: CASSYGRAGEKLFF. In nucleotides, the CDR3 is TGTGCCAGCAGTTATGGGCGGGCTGGAGAAAAACTGTTTTTT.

The rearrangement links TRBV7-3 to TRBJ1-1; maybe TRBD1 (6 bases). The CDR3 loop spans 13 amino acids. The germline V gene has CDR1 SGHTA and CDR2 FQGTGA. V was trimmed by 2 bases and J by 6 bases, leaving 10 bases between them. DNA of the CDR3: TGTGCCAGCAGCTTACAGGGGCCCGCTGAAGCTTTCTTT. As protein: CASSLQGPAEAFF.

This clone showed up just once. The sample contains more than one DNA sequence encoding this CDR3. V is TRBV9 and J is TRBJ1-6; 11 nucleotides align to TRBD1. Trimming took 0 bases from V and 9 from J; bases not matched to a gene: 2. Per germline, CDR1 SGDLS and CDR2 YYNGEE. This CDR3 has 15 amino acids. Written as DNA, the CDR3 is TGTGCCAGCAGCGTAGGGACAGGGGGCAGTTCACCCCTCCACTTT. Translation gives CASSVGTGGSSPLHF.